This TCR beta chain was captured in a study of neurological immune-mediated disorders. TCRdb re-called the 5' RACE reads with MiXCR, one entry per CDR3 protein. This table holds tens of thousands of distinct CDR3 sequences, around 4% found once. Study-wide findings and caveats: The absence of shared CDR3 amino acid sequences among expanded clones across subjects suggests private repertoires in all groups.

About this clonotype itself: Its specificity is not known.

The sequence was collected from a man between 50 and 59 years old with multiple sclerosis. Sequenced sample: PBMCs.

CDR3 loop: CASSLGMTGELFF. The CDR3 region has the DNA TGTGCCAGCTCCCTGGGGATGACCGGGGAGCTGTTTTTT. The chain combines TRBV28 with TRBJ2-2; D not resolved. Germline V gives CDR1 MDHEN, CDR2 SYDVKM. This CDR3 is built from 13 residues. V shed 8 bases and J shed 5 bases, with 12 bases lying between them.